This T cell receptor beta chain comes out of a study of response to subunit inactivated influenza vaccine. This clonotype was observed a few times. Its antigen is currently unknown. Study-wide results and limits: The study's authors posited that every seasonal influenza vaccination enlists few new T cells.

The CDR3 runs to 14 residues. V shed 7 bases and J shed 1 base, with 15 bases lying between them. Germline V gene data show CDR1 as SQVTM and CDR2 as ANQGSEA. One entry per CDR3 protein, called by TCRdb with MiXCR from the RT-PCR reads. Altogether around 580,000 distinct CDR3 sequences are present, around 13% being singletons, with the ten largest covering roughly 10%. The specimen was PBMCs from blood, collected less than 13 days after vaccination. The chain couples TRBV29-1 to TRBJ2-3; D is tentatively TRBD1 or TRBD2 (5 bases each). This TCR derives from a man aged 45-65 years who received an inactivated influenza vaccine. The CDR3 spells CSATEGYGTDTQYF. CDR3 bases: TGCAGCGCTACTGAGGGGTATGGCACAGATACGCAGTATTTT.